What follows are 21 T cell receptor beta chains derived from one specimen sequenced in a study of cytomegalovirus exposure and HLA in healthy donors. The table came from immunoSEQ multiplex PCR; TCRdb's copy has only in-frame clones and leaves some out. Of 190,000 or so clones detected, around 82% appear once; the ten largest clones hold 2.5% to 3%. Sequenced sample: PBMCs. The receptors come from a woman under 30 in good health and CMV-seropositive.

This chain uses TRBV10-3 with TRBJ1-3; 10 bases align to TRBD1. Germline values: CDR1 ENHRY, CDR2 SYGVKD. J gave up 2 bases and V 8 bases, and 3 bases lay outside the gene matches. The CDR3 runs to 14 residues. CDR3 loop: CAIGTGEAGNTIYF. DNA of the CDR3: TGTGCCATCGGGACAGGGGAGGCTGGAAACACCATATATTTT.

This clone was picked up many times. The chain employs TRBV19 and TRBJ1-5; D gene unclear. CDR3 length equals 14 residues. Germline V gene data show CDR1 as LNHDA and CDR2 as SQIVND (reference sequence). V was cut by 5 bases and J by 3 bases, with 11 bases left in between. The CDR3 region has the DNA TGTGCCAGTAGTGAGTCGGCGGCCAATCAGCCCCAGCATTTT. This gives the protein CASSESAANQPQHF.

J is TRBJ2-1 and V is TRBV7-2; 10 bases align to TRBD2. This CDR3 spans 14 amino acids. V lost 8 bases to trimming and J lost 5 bases; unmatched junction nucleotides: 6. Germline lookup yields CDR1 SGHTA and CDR2 FQGNSA. The CDR3 bases are TGTGCCAGCGGGAGCGGGGGGGCCAACAATGAGCAGTTCTTC. Its protein product is CASGSGGANNEQFF.

The J gene is TRBJ1-5, the V gene TRBV2; D call uncertain. The CDR3 contains 14 residues. Per the germline V gene, CDR1 is SNHLY and CDR2 is FYNNEI. Trimming shortened V by 7 bases and J by 5 bases, and 15 bases separated the two germline ends. CDR3 nucleotide sequence: TGTGCCAGCAAAGAGAAGTCGAGTTATCAGCCCCAGCATTTT. Residues: CASKEKSSYQPQHF. The variable domain in full, with the rest retrieved from reference TRBV2 and TRBJ1-5, is EPEVTQTPSHQVTQMGQEVILRCVPISNHLYFYWYRQILGQKVEFLVSFYNNEISEKSEIFDDQFSVERPDGSNFTLKIRSTKLEDSAMYFCASKEKSSYQPQHFGDGTRLSIL.

As for this clone: A single base separates this from a much larger clone, so it may be a read error. The rearrangement links TRBV6-1 to TRBJ1-5; tentatively, D is TRBD1 (6 bases). V shed 7 bases and J shed 0 bases, with 7 bases lying between them. CDR1 is MNHNS, CDR2 SASEGT, per germline. The CDR3 has 13 amino acids. The CDR3 nucleotides read TGTGCCAGCACAGGGGATAGCAATCAGCCCCAGCATTTT. Its protein is CASTGDSNQPQHF.

This clone was found a few times. The genes are TRBV5-4 and TRBJ1-6; D might be TRBD1 (6 bases). V was cut by 3 bases and J by 2 bases, with 9 bases left in between. CDR1 SGHNT and CDR2 YYREEE come from the germline V gene (reference sequence). This CDR3 spans 15 amino acids. CDR3 region: CASSSEGAYNSPLHF. CDR3 nucleotide sequence: TGTGCCAGCAGCTCTGAGGGGGCCTATAATTCACCCCTCCACTTT. Full variable domain (outside the CDR3, taken from reference TRBV5-4 and TRBJ1-6): ETGVTQSPTHLIKTRGQQVTLRCSSQSGHNTVSWYQQALGQGPQFIFQYYREEENGRGNFPPRFSGLQFPNYSSELNVNALELDDSALYLCASSSEGAYNSPLHFGNGTRLTVT.

The V and J genes are TRBV7-3 and TRBJ1-6; 7 bases line up with TRBD1. CDR1 and CDR2 (germline): SGHTA, FQGTGA. V lost 5 bases and J lost 8; bases outside the gene matches: 3. This CDR3 spans 13 amino acids. CDR3 in DNA: TGTGCCAGCAGCCCTACAGGGGATTCACCCCTCCACTTT. Translating gives CASSPTGDSPLHF. Supplemented by reference TRBV7-3 and TRBJ1-6, the full variable domain reads GAGVSQTPSNKVTEKGKYVELRCDPISGHTALYWYRQSLGQGPEFLIYFQGTGAADDSGLPNDRFFAVRPEGSVSTLKIQRTERGDSAVYLCASSPTGDSPLHFGNGTRLTVT.

This clone was observed once. The gene calls are TRBV10-3 and TRBJ2-7; TRBD1 matches 7 bases. Germline values: CDR1 ENHRY, CDR2 SYGVKD. V shed 6 bases and J 2 bases; nucleotides not matched to a gene: 7. The CDR3 totals 14 residues. CDR3 protein: CAISPGQTTYEQYF. CDR3 bases: TGTGCCATCAGCCCGGGACAGACTACCTACGAGCAGTACTTC.

The chain links TRBV7-9 to TRBJ2-3; 8 nucleotides align to TRBD2. In germline, CDR1 is SEHNR, CDR2 FQNEAQ (reference sequence). The CDR3 extends over 14 amino acids. Trimming at V came to 10 bases and at J to 2 bases, leaving 8 bases not matched to a gene. Written as DNA, the CDR3 is TGTGCCACCACACCGCGGGGGGTCACAGATACGCAGTATTTT. Its protein is CATTPRGVTDTQYF.

The chain is built from TRBV5-1 and TRBJ2-2, with 8 positions matching TRBD1. The germline gives CDR1 SGHRS, CDR2 YFSETQ. The CDR3 consists of 14 residues. V shed 7 bases and J 3 bases; nucleotides not matched to a gene: 5. This CDR3 is CASALQGDTGELFF. The DNA of the CDR3 is TGCGCCAGCGCACTACAGGGGGACACCGGGGAGCTGTTTTTT.

The chain has TRBV6-1 and TRBJ2-2, with 15 bases identical to TRBD2. Germline V gene lookup returns CDR1 MNHNS and CDR2 SASEGT. The ends lost 0 bases at V and 3 bases at J; junction bases unmatched: 2. The CDR3 loop spans 18 amino acids. The CDR3 sequence: CASSEAGLAGGYTGELFF. CDR3 coding DNA: TGTGCCAGCAGTGAAGCAGGACTAGCGGGGGGGTACACCGGGGAGCTGTTTTTT.

The chain joins TRBV14 to TRBJ2-3; D not resolved. V lost 1 base and J lost 4, with 15 bases in between. Germline V gene sequence: CDR1 SGHDN, CDR2 FVKESK. The CDR3 consists of 16 residues. This CDR3 reads CASSQGPVRGADTQYF. The CDR3 DNA reads TGTGCCAGCAGCCAAGGGCCAGTAAGAGGCGCAGATACGCAGTATTTT.

The chain has TRBV7-3 and TRBJ2-3, with D tentatively TRBD2 (6 bases). Germline loops: CDR1 SGHTA, CDR2 FQGTGA. V was clipped by 8 bases and J by 3 bases, with 12 bases between them. The CDR3 consists of 13 residues. The CDR3 loop is CASGGTTTDTQYF. CDR3 nucleotide sequence: TGTGCCAGCGGCGGGACCACAACAGATACGCAGTATTTT.

This clone was detected a few times. The rearrangement uses TRBV5-1 and TRBJ1-2; D call uncertain. Germline CDR1 SGHRS, CDR2 YFSETQ. The V and J ends lost 4 bases and 8 bases respectively, with 15 bases between them. The CDR3 has 13 residues. CDR3 nucleotides: TGCGCCAGCAGCGCCGGGGATGGGTTGGGCTACACCTTC. Protein: CASSAGDGLGYTF.

This sequence joins TRBV5-5 and TRBJ1-2; tentative D call: TRBD1 (6 bases). CDR1 SGHKS and CDR2 YYEKEE come from the germline V gene (reference sequence). This CDR3 spans 13 amino acids. Trimming removed 0 bases at V and 14 bases at J, with 17 bases between. This chain's CDR3 is CASSLGDTRDPTF. For the CDR3, the DNA is TGTGCCAGCAGCTTGGGGGACACCAGGGACCCTACCTTC.

The chain links TRBV13 to TRBJ1-1; TRBD1 might be the D (6 bases). V lost 5 bases to trimming and J lost 2 bases, with 24 bases between them. CDR1 and CDR2 from the germline V gene are PRHDT and FYEKMQ (reference sequence). The CDR3 runs 18 residues. The CDR3 bases are TGTGCCAGCAGCCAATTCCGGCCGGGACACTGGAGAAACACTGAAGCTTTCTTT. Its translation is CASSQFRPGHWRNTEAFF. Variable domain in full (rest from reference TRBV13 and TRBJ1-1): AAGVIQSPRHLIKEKRETATLKCYPIPRHDTVYWYQQGPGQDPQFLISFYEKMQSDKGSIPDRFSAQQFSDYHSELNMSSLELGDSALYFCASSQFRPGHWRNTEAFFGQGTRLTVV.

This chain connects TRBV2 to TRBJ2-7; no reliable D call. Trimming stripped 8 bases from V and 5 bases from J, with 16 bases between. CDR3 length: 13 amino acids. Germline CDR1 and CDR2: SNHLY and FYNNEI. The CDR3 region has the DNA TGTGCCAGCGGAATGGTCGGGTTCCACGAGCAGTACTTC. Protein: CASGMVGFHEQYF.

The chain links TRBV6-6 to TRBJ1-1, with a possible D match to TRBD1 (5 bases). The germline V gene encodes CDR1 MNHNY and CDR2 SVGAGI (reference sequence). Trimming cost V 5 bases and J 2 bases, with 15 bases left between them. The CDR3 extends over 15 amino acids. The CDR3 coding sequence is TGTGCCAGCAGTAAGCGGGACCCCCGAAACACTGAAGCTTTCTTT. Its translation: CASSKRDPRNTEAFF.

This clone was seen more than once but under ten times. The chain recombines TRBV5-3 with TRBJ1-5; 9 nucleotides line up with TRBD1. TRBV5-3 is placed among ORFs of uncertain function. This CDR3 is built from 15 residues. V lost 0 bases, J lost 2 bases, and 0 bases stayed unmatched. This CDR3 reads CARSLGDRGNQPQHF. The CDR3 nucleotides are TGTGCCAGAAGCTTGGGGGACAGGGGCAATCAGCCCCAGCATTTT.

This sequence joins TRBV7-8 and TRBJ1-2; D may be TRBD1 (6 bases). Looked up from germline, CDR1 is SGHVS and CDR2 is FQNEAQ. This CDR3 is 13 amino acids long. The germline V and J ends were trimmed by 5 bases and 8 bases, with 15 bases remaining between them. The CDR3 loop is CASSRGAKEGYTF. The CDR3 coding sequence is TGTGCCAGCAGCCGGGGGGCGAAGGAAGGCTACACCTTC. Filled out from reference TRBV7-8 and TRBJ1-2, the complete variable domain reads GAGVSQSPRYKVAKRGQDVALRCDPISGHVSLFWYQQALGQGPEFLTYFQNEAQLDKSGLPSDRFFAERPEGSVSTLKIQRTQQEDSAVYLCASSRGAKEGYTFGSGTRLTVV.

This chain connects TRBV7-2 to TRBJ2-3; TRBD2 matches 15 bases. The CDR3 runs 17 residues. Germline CDR1 reads SGHTA; CDR2 reads FQGNSA. V was clipped by 5 bases and J by 8 bases; unmatched bases: 11. The CDR3 here is CASSPTGLAGGQVTQYF. CDR3 nucleotide sequence: TGTGCCAGCAGCCCAACAGGACTAGCGGGGGGGCAGGTTACGCAGTATTTT. The complete variable domain, with remaining parts taken from reference TRBV7-2 and TRBJ2-3, reads GAGVSQSPSNKVTEKGKDVELRCDPISGHTALYWYRQSLGQGLEFLIYFQGNSAPDKSGLPSDRFSAERTGGSVSTLTIQRTQQEDSAVYLCASSPTGLAGGQVTQYFGPGTRLTVL.